Given below is one T cell receptor beta chain in context. Antigen specificity is unknown. The data belong to a study of cytomegalovirus exposure and HLA in healthy donors. Study outcomes and limitations: Associated with HLA alleles at 0.05 false discovery rate in a later analysis were over 15,000 TCR beta sequences. Sequence variants that were highly shared formed a cluster that was likely a sequencing artifact.

V gave up 0 bases and J gave up 12 bases, with 14 bases separating them. CDR3 length: 14 residues. Germline loops: CDR1 MDHEN, CDR2 SYDVKM. This PCR relied on a set of 60 Vbeta primers and 13 Jbeta primers. Using immunoSEQ multiplex PCR, the repertoire was profiled, and TCRdb retains in-frame clones only, with some absent. The sample shows some 120,000 clones, roughly 78% of them seen only once. This chain links TRBV28 with TRBJ1-4, with D perhaps matching TRBD1 (5 bases). The sequence was collected from a man younger than 45 in good health and CMV-seropositive. Specimen: PBMCs. Here the CDR3 reads CASSLWPRGRELFF. The CDR3 DNA is TGTGCCAGCAGTTTATGGCCCCGGGGGAGAGAACTGTTTTTT.